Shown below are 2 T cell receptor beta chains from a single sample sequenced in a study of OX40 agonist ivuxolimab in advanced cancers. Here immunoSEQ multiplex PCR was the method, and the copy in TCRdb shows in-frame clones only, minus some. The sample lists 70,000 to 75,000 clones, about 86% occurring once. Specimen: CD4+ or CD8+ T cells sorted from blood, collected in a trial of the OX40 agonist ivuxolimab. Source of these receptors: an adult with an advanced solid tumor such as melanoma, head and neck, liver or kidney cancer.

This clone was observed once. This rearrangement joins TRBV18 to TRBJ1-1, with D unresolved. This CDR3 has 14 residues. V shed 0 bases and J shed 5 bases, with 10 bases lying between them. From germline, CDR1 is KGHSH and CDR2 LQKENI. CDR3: CASSPPGRRTEAFF. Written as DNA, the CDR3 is TGTGCCAGCTCACCACCCGGGAGGAGGACTGAAGCTTTCTTT.

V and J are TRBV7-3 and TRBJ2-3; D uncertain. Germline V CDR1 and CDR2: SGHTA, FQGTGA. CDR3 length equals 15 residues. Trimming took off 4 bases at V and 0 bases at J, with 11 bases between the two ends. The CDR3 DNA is TGTGCCAGCAGCTCCGGACGGATTAGCACAGATACGCAGTATTTT. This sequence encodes CASSSGRISTDTQYF.